The 22 T cell receptor beta chains reported below all come from one sample, sequenced in a study of cytomegalovirus exposure and HLA in healthy donors. PCR involved 60 Vbeta and 13 Jbeta primers. Generated by immunoSEQ multiplex PCR, the TCRdb table keeps only in-frame clones and is missing some. The sample records more than 100,000 clones, 72% being singletons. The sequenced sample consisted of PBMCs. Receptor source: a man over 45 in good health and CMV-seropositive.

The chain combines TRBV18 with TRBJ1-2, with D uncertain. CDR3 length: 14 residues. V was clipped by 2 bases and J by 4 bases, with 11 bases between them. Germline V gives CDR1 KGHSH, CDR2 LQKENI. In nucleotides, the CDR3 is TGTGCCAGCTCACCAAGTACGGGAGGCTATGGCTACACCTTC. Protein product: CASSPSTGGYGYTF.

The V gene is TRBV7-3, the J gene TRBJ2-3; 7 bases align to TRBD1. This CDR3 is built from 15 residues. V lost 0 bases and J lost 6; bases outside the gene matches: 6. Germline CDR1 is SGHTA and CDR2 is FQGTGA. This CDR3 reads CASSLTRQGWDTQYF. The DNA of the CDR3 is TGTGCCAGCAGCTTAACCCGACAGGGATGGGATACGCAGTATTTT.

For this clone: At one end, the junction sequence differs from germline, possibly due to a read error. The chain joins TRBV5-1 to TRBJ1-1; 9 bases are a match to TRBD1. The germline CDR1 and CDR2 sequences are SGHRS and YFSETQ. The CDR3 is 14 residues long. CDR3 DNA sequence: TGCGCCAGCAGCGGGGGGACAGGGAACATTGAAGCTTTCTTT. This encodes CASSGGTGNIEAFF.

This clone was seen a few times. One end of the junction is discordant with germline, which a read error may explain. The rearrangement joins TRBV4-3 to TRBJ2-7; 9 bases map to TRBD1. Germline CDR1 reads LGHNA; CDR2 reads YSLEER. The CDR3 extends over 17 amino acids. CDR3 residues: CASSQDRTGASSYGQYF. DNA for the CDR3: TGCGCCAGCAGCCAAGATCGGACAGGGGCGAGCTCCTACGGGCAGTACTTC.

The J gene is TRBJ2-1, the V gene TRBV7-2; 10 nucleotides match TRBD2. The CDR3 covers 15 residues. V lost 5 bases and J lost 6; bases outside the gene matches: 7. CDR1 SGHTA and CDR2 FQGNSA come from the germline V gene. The CDR3 region has the DNA TGTGCCAGCAGCCTCACTAGCGGGAAATTCAATGAGCAGTTCTTC. The encoded protein is CASSLTSGKFNEQFF.

V and J are TRBV6-1 and TRBJ1-1; unclear D gene. CDR3 length: 13 amino acids. CDR1 and CDR2 from the germline V gene are MNHNS and SASEGT. With 6 bases removed from V and 7 bases from J, the gap between germline ends came to 15 bases. This chain's CDR3 is CASSLSWGGEAFF. CDR3 DNA sequence: TGTGCCAGCAGCCTATCTTGGGGAGGTGAAGCTTTCTTT.

CDR3 DNA: TGTGCCAGCAGCTCGGTTGGGGGGGGGCAGGCCGGGGAGCTGTTTTTT. As protein: CASSSVGGGQAGELFF. This chain links TRBV5-4 with TRBJ2-2; D may be TRBD2 (7 bases). Germline V gene sequence: CDR1 SGHNT, CDR2 YYREEE (reference sequence). The CDR3 loop spans 16 amino acids. V gave up 3 bases and J gave up 6 bases, with 18 bases separating them.

The CDR3 region is CSVGGGAGDTSNYGYTF. CDR3 nucleotide sequence: TGCAGCGTTGGAGGGGGGGCAGGGGACACCTCTAACTATGGCTACACCTTC. The rearrangement links TRBV29-1 to TRBJ1-2, with a possible D match to TRBD1 (6 bases). CDR1 SQVTM and CDR2 ANQGSEA come from the germline V gene. This CDR3 contains 17 residues. Deletions cut 4 bases from V and 0 bases from J, with 21 bases between.

V gene TRBV27 combines with J gene TRBJ1-4, with D tentatively TRBD1 (6 bases). The germline gives CDR1 MNHEY, CDR2 SMNVEV (reference sequence). This CDR3 is 15 amino acids long. Trimming took 3 bases from V and 4 from J, leaving 12 bases between them. CDR3 protein: CASSLAGGINEKLFF. The CDR3 DNA follows: TGTGCCAGCAGTTTGGCGGGGGGCATTAATGAAAAACTGTTTTTT.

This clone was observed a handful of times. V usage is TRBV7-8 and J usage is TRBJ2-7; the match to TRBD2 covers 9 bases. CDR1 and CDR2 (germline): SGHVS, FQNEAQ. The ends lost 1 base at V and 6 bases at J; junction bases unmatched: 4. The CDR3 contains 14 residues. The CDR3 sequence is CASSLGLLAGEQYF. DNA of the CDR3: TGTGCCAGCAGCTTAGGATTACTAGCGGGCGAGCAGTACTTC.

The table lists this clone with a few counts. The chain joins TRBV6-5 to TRBJ1-1, with unresolved D. Germline CDR1 is MNHEY and CDR2 is SVGAGI. Deletions cut 2 bases from V and 3 bases from J, with 10 bases between. The CDR3 sequence is 14 residues long. The CDR3 loop is CASSYDLRDTEAFF. CDR3 DNA sequence: TGTGCCAGCAGTTACGACCTTCGGGACACTGAAGCTTTCTTT.

The chain joins TRBV10-1 to TRBJ2-5, with D tentatively TRBD1 (5 bases). V was cut by 0 bases and J by 5 bases, with 10 bases left in between. There are 14 residues in the CDR3. Germline lookup yields CDR1 WNHNN and CDR2 SYGVQD (reference sequence). This chain's CDR3 is CASSESGRRETQYF. CDR3 DNA sequence: TGCGCCAGCAGTGAGTCGGGGCGCCGGGAGACCCAGTACTTC.

V is TRBV2 and J is TRBJ2-7, with D possibly TRBD2 on 6 matching bases. The CDR3 covers 15 residues. V lost 4 bases, J lost 0 bases, and 13 bases lay in between. The V gene's germline CDR1 is SNHLY and CDR2 FYNNEI. CDR3 loop: CASSAPGASSYEQYF. The CDR3 coding sequence is TGTGCCAGCAGTGCCCCGGGAGCTAGCTCCTACGAGCAGTACTTC. Complete variable domain (other parts from reference TRBV2 and TRBJ2-7): EPEVTQTPSHQVTQMGQEVILRCVPISNHLYFYWYRQILGQKVEFLVSFYNNEISEKSEIFDDQFSVERPDGSNFTLKIRSTKLEDSAMYFCASSAPGASSYEQYFGPGTRLTVT.

The gene calls are TRBV6-4 and TRBJ2-3; no clear D. This CDR3 contains 13 residues. Germline V gives CDR1 MRHNA, CDR2 SNTAGT. The ends were cut back, 3 bases at V and 5 bases at J, with 9 bases in the middle. The CDR3 region has the DNA TGTGCCAGCAGTGATATAGCTGGAGATACGCAGTATTTT. Amino acid sequence: CASSDIAGDTQYF.

The rearrangement links TRBV9 to TRBJ2-1, with TRBD2 identical over 8 bases. The ends lost 4 bases at V and 7 bases at J; junction bases unmatched: 19. The CDR3 is made up of 18 amino acids. Germline V gene data show CDR1 as SGDLS and CDR2 as YYNGEE. The CDR3 region has the DNA TGTGCCAGCAGCCCATCCAATTCCGGGGGGGGGCCGCGGAATGAGCAGTTCTTC. Its protein product is CASSPSNSGGGPRNEQFF.

CDR3 region: CASSRSHRAGGYNEQFF. In nucleotides, the CDR3 is TGTGCCAGCAGCCGCAGTCATAGAGCGGGGGGATACAATGAGCAGTTCTTC. V is TRBV7-2 and J is TRBJ2-1; TRBD2 aligns across 9 bases. With 5 bases clipped from V and 4 bases from J, the junction kept 12 bases outside the gene matches. Germline V gene sequence: CDR1 SGHTA, CDR2 FQGNSA. CDR3 size: 17 residues. The full variable domain, completed using reference TRBV7-2 and TRBJ2-1, is GAGVSQSPSNKVTEKGKDVELRCDPISGHTALYWYRQSLGQGLEFLIYFQGNSAPDKSGLPSDRFSAERTGGSVSTLTIQRTQQEDSAVYLCASSRSHRAGGYNEQFFGPGTRLTVL.

The chain joins TRBV28 to TRBJ1-1, with 9 bases that match TRBD1. Germline V lookup: CDR1 MDHEN, CDR2 SYDVKM. The CDR3 totals 14 residues. The trim removed 3 bases at V and 4 bases at J, leaving 3 bases unmatched. The chain's CDR3 is CASSFTGGFTEAFF. In DNA form, the CDR3 reads TGTGCCAGCAGTTTCACAGGGGGCTTCACTGAAGCTTTCTTT.

This clone was seen a handful of times. The chain uses TRBV5-4 and TRBJ1-1; TRBD1 might be the D (5 bases). Trimming took 4 bases from V and 3 from J, leaving 13 bases between them. Germline V lookup: CDR1 SGHNT, CDR2 YYREEE (reference sequence). The CDR3 sequence is 14 residues long. The CDR3 DNA follows: TGTGCCAGCAGCGGAGGGACTTCAGACACTGAAGCTTTCTTT. Translated: CASSGGTSDTEAFF.

This chain connects TRBV9 to TRBJ1-2; D gene uncertain. Germline V gene sequence: CDR1 SGDLS, CDR2 YYNGEE. The CDR3 has 15 residues. The ends were cut back, 0 bases at V and 4 bases at J, with 13 bases in the middle. CDR3 DNA: TGTGCCAGCAGCGTAGAACCGGGTTTGGTCTATGGCTACACCTTC. Protein: CASSVEPGLVYGYTF.

This clone appeared a few times. This rearrangement joins TRBV29-1 to TRBJ1-1; a weak D match, TRBD1 (5 bases). CDR1 is SQVTM, CDR2 ANQGSEA, per germline. This CDR3 spans 11 amino acids. Trimming removed 6 bases at V and 0 bases at J, with 5 bases between. As DNA, the CDR3 is TGCAGCGTGACAGTGAACACTGAAGCTTTCTTT. This translates into CSVTVNTEAFF.

The chain joins TRBV2 to TRBJ2-1; 7 bases agree with TRBD2. J gave up 8 bases and V 5 bases, and 18 bases lay outside the gene matches. CDR1 and CDR2 (germline): SNHLY, FYNNEI. This CDR3 has 17 amino acids. CDR3 sequence: CASSSTLSGYETHEQFF. CDR3 in DNA: TGTGCCAGCAGTTCGACCCTTAGCGGGTATGAAACACATGAGCAGTTCTTC.

This rearrangement joins TRBV5-1 to TRBJ2-2; D is perhaps TRBD2 (6 bases). Trimming cost V 6 bases and J 1 base, with 7 bases left between them. This CDR3 is built from 13 residues. The germline V gene encodes CDR1 SGHRS and CDR2 YFSETQ. Here the CDR3 DNA reads TGCGCCAGCAACGGGGGGAACACCGGGGAGCTGTTTTTT. It yields the protein CASNGGNTGELFF.